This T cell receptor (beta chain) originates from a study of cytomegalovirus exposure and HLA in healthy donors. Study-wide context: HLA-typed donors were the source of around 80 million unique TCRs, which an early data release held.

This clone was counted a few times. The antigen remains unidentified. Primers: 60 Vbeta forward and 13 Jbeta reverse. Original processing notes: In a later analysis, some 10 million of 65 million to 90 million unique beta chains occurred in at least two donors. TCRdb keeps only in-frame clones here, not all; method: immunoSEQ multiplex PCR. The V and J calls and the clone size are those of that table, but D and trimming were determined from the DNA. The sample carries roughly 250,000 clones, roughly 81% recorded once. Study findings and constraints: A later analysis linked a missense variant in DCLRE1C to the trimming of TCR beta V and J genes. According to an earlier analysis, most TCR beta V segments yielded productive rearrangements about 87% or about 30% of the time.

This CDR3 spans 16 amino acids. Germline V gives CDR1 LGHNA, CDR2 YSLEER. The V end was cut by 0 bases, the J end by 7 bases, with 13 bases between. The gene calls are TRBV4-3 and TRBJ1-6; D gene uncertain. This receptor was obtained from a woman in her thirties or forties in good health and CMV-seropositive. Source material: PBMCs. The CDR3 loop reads CASSQDLEGYNSPLHF. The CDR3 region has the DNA TGCGCCAGCAGCCAAGATCTGGAGGGCTACAATTCACCCCTCCACTTT.